This T cell receptor beta chain was observed in a study of blood T cell repertoires in COVID-19. Looking at the study overall: Collection of acute and convalescent COVID-19 samples took place in the United States, Italy and Spain. T cells, B-cell-depleted T cells, or PBMCs provided the cDNA or gDNA that served as material.

The CDR3 covers 13 residues. Germline CDR1 is KGHSH and CDR2 is LQKENI. The V and J ends lost 6 bases and 2 bases respectively, with 11 bases between them. As originally analysed: Nucleated cell counts were estimated from reference gene primer amplification. Data came from immunoSEQ multiplex PCR; TCRdb stores just in-frame clones and leaves some out. The DNA was the basis for D and trimming; V, J and clone size are from that table. The data hold 50,000 or so clones, with 90% observed a single time. Sequences were obtained from peripheral blood. The chain joins TRBV18 to TRBJ2-7; TRBD1 is a possible D gene (6 bases). The source of this sequence is a man aged 55-75 years with active COVID-19. CDR3 coding DNA: TGTGCCAGCTCCCGGGACACTACCTACGAGCAGTACTTC. The encoded protein is CASSRDTTYEQYF.